The 5 T cell receptor beta chains below come from one sample, sequenced in a study of blood T cell repertoires in COVID-19. The assay was immunoSEQ multiplex PCR, and TCRdb's table has in-frame clones only and misses some. The table shows 150,000 to 200,000 clones, with approximately 86% occurring only once. Sequenced input: peripheral blood. The receptors shown here come from a middle-aged man with active or convalescent COVID-19.

V is TRBV4-3 and J is TRBJ1-3, with D possibly TRBD1 on 5 matching bases. The CDR3 has 15 residues. Trimming pared 0 bases from V and 4 bases from J, leaving 10 bases between. CDR1 and CDR2 from the germline V gene are LGHNA and YSLEER. DNA for the CDR3: TGCGCCAGCAGCCAAGAGGGGCTTCGGGGAAACACCATATATTTT. It is translated as CASSQEGLRGNTIYF.

The chain uses TRBV5-4 and TRBJ2-7; D remains ambiguous. This CDR3 spans 14 amino acids. Germline V gene sequence: CDR1 SGHNT, CDR2 YYREEE (reference sequence). The V end lost 0 bases, the J end lost 2 bases, and 9 bases lay between the germline ends. This CDR3 reads CASSLARSTYEQYF. CDR3 DNA sequence: TGTGCCAGCAGCTTGGCTAGGAGTACCTACGAGCAGTACTTC.

The chain is built from TRBV28 and TRBJ1-1; possible D gene TRBD1, 6 bases. CDR1 and CDR2 (germline): MDHEN, SYDVKM. V lost 10 bases to trimming and J lost 0 bases, with 12 bases between them. This CDR3 contains 13 residues. Here the CDR3 reads CATYREMNTEAFF. DNA for the CDR3: TGTGCCACTTACAGGGAAATGAACACTGAAGCTTTCTTT.

The CDR3 is CASSRQGSGGYTF. The CDR3 bases are TGTGCCAGTAGCAGACAGGGAAGCGGTGGCTACACCTTC. The chain uses TRBV19 and TRBJ1-2, with 7 positions matching TRBD1. This CDR3 has 13 residues. V lost 6 bases to trimming and J lost 7 bases; unmatched junction nucleotides: 8. Per the germline V gene, CDR1 is LNHDA and CDR2 is SQIVND (reference sequence).

This clone has a single count. The chain uses TRBV28 and TRBJ2-7, with 7 bases matching TRBD1. This CDR3 has 14 amino acids. V was clipped by 5 bases and J by 1 base; unmatched bases: 5. Germline CDR1 is MDHEN and CDR2 is SYDVKM. CDR3 region: CASSHRGQSYEQYF. The DNA of the CDR3 is TGTGCCAGCAGTCACAGGGGCCAATCCTACGAGCAGTACTTC.